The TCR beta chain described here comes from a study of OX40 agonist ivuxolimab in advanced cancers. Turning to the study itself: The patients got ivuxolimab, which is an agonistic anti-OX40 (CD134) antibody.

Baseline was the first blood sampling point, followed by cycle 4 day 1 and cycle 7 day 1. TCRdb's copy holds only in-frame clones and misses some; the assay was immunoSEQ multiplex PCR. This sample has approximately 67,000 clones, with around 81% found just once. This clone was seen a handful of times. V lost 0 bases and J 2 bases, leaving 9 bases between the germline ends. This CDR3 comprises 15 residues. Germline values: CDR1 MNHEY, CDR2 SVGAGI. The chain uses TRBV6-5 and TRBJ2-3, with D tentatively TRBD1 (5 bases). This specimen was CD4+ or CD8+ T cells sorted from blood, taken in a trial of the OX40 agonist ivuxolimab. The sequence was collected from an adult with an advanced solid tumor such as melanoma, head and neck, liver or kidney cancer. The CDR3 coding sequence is TGTGCCAGCAGTTACTCAGGGGCAGACACAGATACGCAGTATTTT. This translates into CASSYSGADTDTQYF.